This TCR beta chain was retrieved from a study of T cells after yellow fever vaccination. This clonotype was counted a few times. Its cognate antigen is unknown. For TCR, cDNA came from 5'RACE template switching, which added a universal primer site and UMIs. Each CDR3 protein gets one entry after TCRdb re-called the 5' RACE reads with MiXCR. The data hold 300,000 or so distinct CDR3 sequences, with approximately 4.2% observed a single time. Study-level points and caveats: It was the secondary response that reached its peak faster, day 5 versus 15, but it was weaker. Across the CD4 and CD8 compartments, a small share of clonotypes was present in both.

This sequence originates from a man between 18 and 29 years old who received the YFV17D yellow fever vaccine. The sequenced sample was PBMCs, obtained 5 days after the yellow fever booster vaccination.

CDR3 sequence (DNA): TGTGCCAGCAGTTACCGGGCTAAAGGGGTGCCTGAAGCTTTCTTT. The encoded protein is CASSYRAKGVPEAFF. The gene calls are TRBV6-6 and TRBJ1-1; perhaps TRBD1 as D (5 bases). CDR3 length: 15 residues. Trimming stripped 2 bases from V and 6 bases from J, with 16 bases between. Germline V gene sequence: CDR1 MNHNY, CDR2 SVGAGI (reference sequence).